The source of this T cell receptor beta chain is a study of T cell responses to AZD1222 COVID-19 vaccine (dated by TCRdb to 2020 to 2022). Describing the broader study: AZD1222 recipients with second doses at about 4 weeks or about 12 weeks were pooled, because spike-specific TCR depth and breadth did not differ between schedules. A total of 240 or so trial participants underwent TCR sequencing, of whom about 200 had received two doses of AZD1222 and around 25 had received two doses of the MenACWY control vaccine. Enrollment into the trials was organized by age into subgroups of 18-55, 56-69 and 70-plus years, and those subgroups contained roughly 150, 30 and 60 TCR-sequenced participants, respectively. On the study overall, not on this receptor specifically: The 56-69-year group was small, and its depth increase did not reach significance, likely because of low power. Conclusions about previously exposed vaccinees are limited because only 5 or 6 AZD1222 recipients were SARS-CoV-2 seropositive at baseline. Vaccine-associated CD4 TCRs spanned the whole spike protein, with dominant responses in regions 160-218 and 743-854. Because no day 14 peak-response samples were available, repertoires were characterized only after the peak T cell response. After two AZD1222 doses, both the breadth and the depth of spike-specific TCRs were significantly higher than at day 0 and than in MenACWY recipients. Reportedly, almost half of the unique spike-specific TCRs recognized epitopes lying outside the regions that are mutated in the B.1.351 and B.1.1.7 variants. Participants were mostly white British, with more females than males. The authors suggested clonal diversity may have been underestimated.

Points on this clone: No antigen is known for it. The record has no base qualities; no much larger clone is one base away.

After removal of 6 bases from V and 8 bases from J, the junction retains 8 bases not matched to a gene. Including the terminal cysteine and phenylalanine, the CDR3 comprises 13 residues. Only CDR3 DNA is held: 39 bases, read in frame from base 1. Taken from the germline V gene, the CDR1 and CDR2 loops are MNHEY and SVGAGI. The CDR3 regions of human TCRbeta chains were analyzed by immunosequencing. The authors processed their data as follows. TCRs in the repertoires were compared against a reference library of SARS-CoV-2-specific TCRs that had been generated with the MIRA antigen-specificity platform. Breadth was defined as the fraction of unique TCRs that were SARS-CoV-2-associated, and depth was defined as the fraction of total T cells that were SARS-CoV-2-associated. Using the MIRA data, every spike-specific TCR was mapped to the spike region that the TCR reacted to and assigned to either a CD4 or a CD8 class. Log10-transformed breadth and depth values were compared by one-way ANOVA with Sidak's multiple comparisons tests. TCRdb stores this immuneACCESS table with in-frame sequences only. Part of the clones is absent; in the studies checked, under half of the shortfall reflects unresolved V genes, and no reason is known for the rest. V and J calls and clone size are as listed in that table; D and trimming were resolved from the DNA. The sample table shows under 170,000 clones, and around 95% are seen once. About 1.3% of the sample is held by the ten biggest clonotypes.

Reading the label with the study, this specimen's time point is: baseline before first vaccination. The vaccinee samples were drawn from two UK trials, COV001 and COV002, one of which was a single-blind randomized controlled phase 2/3 trial testing AZD1222 (ChAdOx1 nCoV-19) in healthy adults. Trial participant PBMC samples were collected at day 0 and day 28 after the second dose for TCRbeta chain sequencing. The clonotype originates from an adult in good health. This specimen was peripheral blood, taken on day 0 of AZD1222 vaccination. The chain was built from TRBV6-5 and TRBJ1-2; 8 central bases correspond to TRBD1. The CDR3 region reads CASSRTGGYGYTF. DNA sequence: TGTGCCAGCAGCCGTACAGGGGGATACGGCTACACCTTC.